These 29 T cell receptor beta chains originate from one sample sequenced in a study of blood T cell repertoires in COVID-19. Profiled with immunoSEQ multiplex PCR; TCRdb holds only in-frame clones, not every one. Of 190,000 or so clones in the sample, 70% to 85% were seen once. The specimen was peripheral blood. These receptor sequences come from a man aged 45 to 65 who had recovered from COVID-19.

CDR3 coding DNA: TGTGCCAGCAGCCGTTCCGGGGGGAAATATGGCTACACCTTC. This gives the protein CASSRSGGKYGYTF. The chain combines TRBV7-9 with TRBJ1-2, with a possible D match to TRBD1 (5 bases). Germline V lookup: CDR1 SEHNR, CDR2 FQNEAQ (reference sequence). The CDR3 covers 14 residues. With 5 bases removed from V and 5 bases from J, the gap between germline ends came to 15 bases. The variable domain in full, with the rest retrieved from reference TRBV7-9 and TRBJ1-2, is DTGVSQNPRHKITKRGQNVTFRCDPISEHNRLYWYRQTLGQGPEFLTYFQNEAQLEKSRLLSDRFSAERPKGSFSTLEIQRTEQGDSAMYLCASSRSGGKYGYTFGSGTRLTVV.

V is TRBV7-2 and J is TRBJ1-6; D is uncertain. CDR3 length: 14 residues. Germline V lookup: CDR1 SGHTA, CDR2 FQGNSA. Trimming took off 2 bases at V and 4 bases at J, with 6 bases between the two ends. The CDR3 region is CASSLTPYNSPLHF. The CDR3 DNA reads as TGTGCCAGCAGCTTAACTCCTTATAATTCACCCCTCCACTTT.

The chain couples TRBV9 to TRBJ2-3, with D perhaps TRBD1 (5 bases). V was clipped by 4 bases and J by 2 bases, with 20 bases between them. The CDR3 extends over 17 amino acids. CDR1 SGDLS and CDR2 YYNGEE come from the germline V gene. For the CDR3, the DNA is TGTGCCAGCAGCACCCCCATTGGTGGGGCCTCCACAGATACGCAGTATTTT. It yields the protein CASSTPIGGASTDTQYF.

V usage is TRBV6-1 and J usage is TRBJ2-7; no clear D. This CDR3 comprises 11 residues. Trimming pared 3 bases from V and 6 bases from J, leaving 6 bases between. The germline CDR1 and CDR2 sequences are MNHNS and SASEGT. The DNA of the CDR3 is TGTGCCAGCAGTGATAATTTCGAGCAGTACTTC. It translates to CASSDNFEQYF.

V is TRBV7-3 and J is TRBJ2-1; 9 nucleotides agree with TRBD2. Germline V gene sequence: CDR1 SGHTA, CDR2 FQGTGA. J was trimmed by 8 bases and V by 3 bases; bases with no gene match: 11. The CDR3 contains 16 residues. The chain's CDR3 is CASSFNSGSSGDEQFF. The CDR3 DNA reads as TGTGCCAGCAGCTTTAATAGCGGGAGTAGTGGAGATGAGCAGTTCTTC.

CDR3 loop: CASSQRAGDEKLFF. CDR3 DNA: TGTGCCAGCAGCCAAAGGGCAGGGGATGAAAAACTGTTTTTT. The chain carries TRBV3-1 (or the pseudogene TRBV3-2) and TRBJ1-4, with a possible D match to TRBD1 (6 bases). V dropped 2 bases and J dropped 6 bases, with 10 bases sitting between them. CDR3 length equals 14 residues. Per germline, CDR1 LGHDT and CDR2 YNNKEL (reference sequence).

The V gene is TRBV7-3, the J gene TRBJ2-2, with TRBD2 matching 11 bases. Looked up from germline, CDR1 is SGHTA and CDR2 is FQGTGA. CDR3 length: 18 residues. Losses at the gene ends were 5 bases for V and 0 bases for J; bases not matched to a gene: 8. CDR3 nucleotides: TGTGCCAGCAGCCTCGTAGCGGGAGGGCCCACGAACACCGGGGAGCTGTTTTTT. This sequence encodes CASSLVAGGPTNTGELFF.

V and J are TRBV5-4 and TRBJ1-5; 8 nucleotides line up with TRBD1. V was clipped by 3 bases and J by 6 bases; unmatched bases: 5. This CDR3 is built from 14 residues. The germline CDR1 and CDR2 sequences are SGHNT and YYREEE (reference sequence). The CDR3: CASSYQGARQPQHF. Written as DNA, the CDR3 is TGTGCCAGCAGCTATCAGGGGGCGCGTCAGCCCCAGCATTTT.

This sequence joins TRBV9 and TRBJ2-1; D is unclear. In germline, CDR1 is SGDLS, CDR2 YYNGEE. There are 20 residues in the CDR3. V lost 4 bases, J lost 0 bases, and 26 bases lay in between. The CDR3 DNA reads TGTGCCAGCAGCCCGCGGTCCTTCCCCCTCCCCAAGAGCTCCTACAATGAGCAGTTCTTC. This codes for CASSPRSFPLPKSSYNEQFF.

The chain has TRBV19 and TRBJ2-7; TRBD2 might be the D (5 bases). The CDR3 runs to 14 residues. The V end was cut by 4 bases, the J end by 1 base, with 11 bases between. Germline CDR1 is LNHDA and CDR2 is SQIVND (reference sequence). CDR3 residues: CASSSMSGSYEQYF. The DNA for the CDR3 is TGTGCCAGTAGTAGTATGAGCGGATCCTACGAGCAGTACTTC.

To note about this clone: The junction and the germline gene differ at one end; a read error may be behind it. The J gene is TRBJ1-2, the V gene TRBV11-2, with D unresolved. The germline V gene has CDR1 SGHAT and CDR2 FQNNGV. This CDR3 comprises 11 residues. The CDR3 loop is CASSSFEVCSF. In nucleotides, the CDR3 is TGTGCCAGCAGCTCGTTTGAGGTCTGCTCGTTC. Full variable domain (outside the CDR3, taken from reference TRBV11-2 and TRBJ1-2): EAGVAQSPRYKIIEKRQSVAFWCNPISGHATLYWYQQILGQGPKLLIQFQNNGVVDDSQLPKDRFSAERLKGVDSTLKIQPAKLEDSAVYLCASSSFEVCSFGSGTRLTVV.

This chain links TRBV3-1 (or the pseudogene TRBV3-2) with TRBJ1-2, with TRBD1 matching over 9 bases. The CDR3 contains 15 residues. J was trimmed by 4 bases and V by 4 bases; bases with no gene match: 7. The germline V gene has CDR1 LGHDT and CDR2 YNNKEL (reference sequence). This chain's CDR3 is CASSPGTGTLYGYTF. The CDR3 DNA follows: TGTGCCAGCAGCCCCGGGACAGGGACTCTCTATGGCTACACCTTC.

The CDR3 protein is CASSEQGQGLRYTF. The CDR3 coding sequence is TGTGCCAGCAGCGAACAGGGACAGGGGTTGCGCTACACCTTC. The chain joins TRBV9 to TRBJ1-2; the match to TRBD1 covers 10 bases. J lost 9 bases, V lost 3 bases, and 8 bases had no gene match. In germline, CDR1 is SGDLS, CDR2 YYNGEE. This CDR3 has 14 residues.

V gene TRBV9 combines with J gene TRBJ2-5, with 13 bases fitting TRBD2. The CDR3 sequence is 16 residues long. V was pared by 3 bases and J by 1 base, with 3 bases of the junction left unmatched. Germline values: CDR1 SGDLS, CDR2 YYNGEE. The CDR3 DNA follows: TGTGCCAGCAGCGCCACTAGCGGGAGGGCCCAAGAGACCCAGTACTTC. It is translated as CASSATSGRAQETQYF. Variable domain in full (rest from reference TRBV9 and TRBJ2-5): DSGVTQTPKHLITATGQRVTLRCSPRSGDLSVYWYQQSLDQGLQFLIQYYNGEERAKGNILERFSAQQFPDLHSELNLSSLELGDSALYFCASSATSGRAQETQYFGPGTRLLVL.

There are a few counts of this clone. The chain is built from TRBV2 and TRBJ1-5; no clear D. The CDR3 contains 15 residues. V was shortened by 4 bases and J by 0 bases, with 10 bases between the two germline ends. CDR1 and CDR2 (germline): SNHLY, FYNNEI. Here the CDR3 reads CASSVSVNSNQPQHF. The CDR3 nucleotides read TGTGCCAGCAGTGTTAGCGTGAATAGCAATCAGCCCCAGCATTTT.

The gene calls are TRBV11-1 and TRBJ2-5, with 7 bases identical to TRBD2. CDR1 and CDR2 (germline): SGHAT, FQDESV (reference sequence). This CDR3 region has 15 residues. The trim removed 0 bases at V and 2 bases at J, leaving 3 bases unmatched. Here the CDR3 reads CASSLAASGQETQYF. The CDR3 bases are TGTGCCAGCAGCTTAGCCGCTAGCGGTCAAGAGACCCAGTACTTC.

The rearrangement links TRBV7-8 to TRBJ1-4, with D uncertain. Germline lookup yields CDR1 SGHVS and CDR2 FQNEAQ. This CDR3 is built from 14 residues. V lost 3 bases and J 4 bases, leaving 9 bases between the germline ends. This CDR3 is CASSFREINEKLFF. CDR3 coding DNA: TGTGCCAGCAGCTTCCGGGAGATTAATGAAAAACTGTTTTTT.

The chain is built from TRBV20-1 and TRBJ2-7, with D hard to call. Looked up from germline, CDR1 is DFQATT and CDR2 is SNEGSKA (reference sequence). Trimming pared 2 bases from V and 5 bases from J, leaving 7 bases between. This CDR3 contains 11 residues. The CDR3 DNA follows: TGCAGTGCTAGAAGTGTAGACGAGCAGTACTTC. Its protein product is CSARSVDEQYF.

CDR3 protein: CASSGWAGSTDTQYF. The CDR3 nucleotides are TGTGCCAGCAGTGGGTGGGCGGGAAGCACAGATACGCAGTATTTT. This chain uses TRBV2 with TRBJ2-3; maybe TRBD2 (6 bases). From germline, CDR1 is SNHLY and CDR2 FYNNEI. V was shortened by 4 bases and J by 0 bases, with 11 bases between the two germline ends. The CDR3 extends over 15 amino acids.

V gene TRBV11-2 combines with J gene TRBJ1-5; TRBD1 matches 10 bases. Germline CDR1 reads SGHAT; CDR2 reads FQNNGV. Losses at the gene ends were 3 bases for V and 6 bases for J; bases not matched to a gene: 8. The CDR3 spans 16 residues. The CDR3 DNA reads as TGTGCCAGCAGCTTGGGTGGACAGGGGGTGTTTCAGCCCCAGCATTTT. Protein: CASSLGGQGVFQPQHF.

V gene TRBV11-2 combines with J gene TRBJ2-4, with 8 bases matching TRBD2. CDR1 SGHAT and CDR2 FQNNGV come from the germline V gene. The CDR3 covers 15 residues. J lost 5 bases, V lost 5 bases, and 8 bases had no gene match. This CDR3 is CASSARGLAENIQYF. CDR3 DNA: TGTGCCAGCAGCGCTAGAGGACTAGCAGAAAACATTCAGTACTTC.

This clone occurred once. The rearrangement links TRBV30 to TRBJ1-1; D is possibly TRBD1 (5 bases). There are 14 residues in the CDR3. Trimming removed 7 bases at V and 0 bases at J, with 15 bases between. CDR1 and CDR2 from the germline V gene are GTSNPN and SVGIG (reference sequence). CDR3 loop: CAFRAELMNTEAFF. The CDR3, as DNA: TGTGCCTTCAGGGCCGAGCTTATGAACACTGAAGCTTTCTTT.

This rearrangement joins TRBV2 to TRBJ2-2; 12 bases are shared with TRBD2. The trim removed 7 bases at V and 0 bases at J, leaving 12 bases unmatched. The CDR3 has 19 amino acids. Germline V gene lookup returns CDR1 SNHLY and CDR2 FYNNEI. The CDR3 nucleotides read TGTGCCAGCATTCCCCGGGGCGGGACTAGCGGGTCGAACACCGGGGAGCTGTTTTTT. Translating it yields CASIPRGGTSGSNTGELFF.

In its sample, this clone was seen once. This chain uses TRBV4-3 with TRBJ2-2, with TRBD2 matching 11 bases. CDR1 and CDR2 from the germline V gene are LGHNA and YSLEER. The CDR3 sequence is 18 residues long. Trimming at V came to 0 bases and at J to 6 bases, leaving 9 bases not matched to a gene. The CDR3 loop reads CASSQEGRVAGGAGELFF. CDR3 sequence (DNA): TGCGCCAGCAGCCAAGAAGGAAGAGTAGCGGGAGGGGCCGGGGAGCTGTTTTTT.

This chain links TRBV9 with TRBJ2-1, with a tentative D call TRBD1 (5 bases). The CDR3 covers 13 residues. Trimming took 4 bases from V and 5 from J, leaving 10 bases between them. Germline CDR1 and CDR2: SGDLS and YYNGEE. The CDR3 loop reads CASSLQGDNEQFF. Here the CDR3 DNA reads TGTGCCAGCAGCCTCCAAGGGGACAATGAGCAGTTCTTC. Drawing the rest from reference TRBV9 and TRBJ2-1, the complete variable domain is DSGVTQTPKHLITATGQRVTLRCSPRSGDLSVYWYQQSLDQGLQFLIQYYNGEERAKGNILERFSAQQFPDLHSELNLSSLELGDSALYFCASSLQGDNEQFFGPGTRLTVL.

The chain links TRBV7-9 to TRBJ2-7, with D perhaps TRBD2 (5 bases). V shed 1 base and J shed 5 bases, with 12 bases lying between them. Per germline, CDR1 SEHNR and CDR2 FQNEAQ (reference sequence). CDR3 length: 14 amino acids. CDR3 residues: CASSLGASFHEQYF. CDR3 bases: TGTGCCAGCAGCTTAGGGGCTAGCTTCCACGAGCAGTACTTC.

V usage is TRBV19 and J usage is TRBJ2-1, with 8 bases matching TRBD2. This CDR3 has 19 residues. The germline V gene has CDR1 LNHDA and CDR2 SQIVND (reference sequence). V lost 7 bases, J lost 0 bases, and 17 bases stayed unmatched. The CDR3 sequence is CASTKGLIKAGVSYNEQFF. CDR3 coding DNA: TGTGCCAGTACCAAAGGGCTAATTAAAGCGGGAGTCTCCTACAATGAGCAGTTCTTC.

This chain connects TRBV2 to TRBJ2-2, with no clear D. Germline values: CDR1 SNHLY, CDR2 FYNNEI. The CDR3 contains 14 residues. Between the trimmed V and J ends, which lost 0 bases and 6 bases, there was a span of 8 bases. CDR3 bases: TGTGCCAGCAGTGAAGCGCTCGGAGCCGGGGAGCTGTTTTTT. Translation: CASSEALGAGELFF. Filled out from reference TRBV2 and TRBJ2-2, the complete variable domain reads EPEVTQTPSHQVTQMGQEVILRCVPISNHLYFYWYRQILGQKVEFLVSFYNNEISEKSEIFDDQFSVERPDGSNFTLKIRSTKLEDSAMYFCASSEALGAGELFFGEGSRLTVL.

In DNA form, the CDR3 reads TGCGCCAGCAGCCAGAGTCAGGCAGTGAACACTGAAGCTTTCTTT. Translated: CASSQSQAVNTEAFF. J is TRBJ1-1 and V is TRBV4-3; D gene ambiguous. From germline, CDR1 is LGHNA and CDR2 YSLEER. The germline V and J ends were trimmed by 3 bases and 0 bases, with 11 bases remaining between them. This CDR3 is built from 15 residues.